This note documents a single T cell receptor beta chain sequence. This sample was included in a study of molecular identifiers for immune sequencing clone quantification. Study context: For replicates, RNA isolated from 20,000 or 100,000 naive CD8 cells was divided into five portions, of which four were sequenced.

Sorting selected naive CD8 T cells with a CD8+CD4-CCR7+CD45RA+ phenotype. V was pared by 0 bases and J by 7 bases, with 14 bases between. This CDR3 comprises 15 residues. Looked up from germline, CDR1 is MGHDK and CDR2 is SYGVNS. One entry per CDR3 protein results from TCRdb running MiXCR on the PCR reads. This sample yields hundreds of thousands of distinct CDR3 sequences, of which 25% are seen a single time; roughly 0.83% belongs to the top ten. Sequencing used naive CD8+ T cells from blood, with Jurkat cell RNA spiked in. Subset in this sample: FACS-sorted CD8+CD4-CCR7+CD45RA+ naive T cells. The chain links TRBV25-1 to TRBJ2-3; possible D gene TRBD2, 6 bases. This clonotype was sampled from a human donor in good health. Some libraries in this study had Jurkat cell RNA spiked in. The CDR3 loop reads CASSEYFGGKNTQYF. DNA of the CDR3: TGTGCCAGCAGTGAATATTTCGGGGGTAAGAATACGCAGTATTTT.